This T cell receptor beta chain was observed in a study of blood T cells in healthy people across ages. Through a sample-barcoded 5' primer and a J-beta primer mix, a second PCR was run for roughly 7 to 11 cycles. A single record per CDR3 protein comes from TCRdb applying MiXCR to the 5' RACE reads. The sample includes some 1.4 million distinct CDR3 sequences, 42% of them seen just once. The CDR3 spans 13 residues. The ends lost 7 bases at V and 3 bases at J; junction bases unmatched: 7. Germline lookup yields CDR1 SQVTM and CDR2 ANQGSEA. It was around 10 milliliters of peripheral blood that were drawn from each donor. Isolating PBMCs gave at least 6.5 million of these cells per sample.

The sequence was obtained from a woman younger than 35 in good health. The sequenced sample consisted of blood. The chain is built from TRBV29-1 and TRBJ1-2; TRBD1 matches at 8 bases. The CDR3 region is CSASTGEDYGYTF. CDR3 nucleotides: TGCAGCGCCTCGACAGGGGAGGACTATGGCTACACCTTC.